Listed here are 32 T cell receptor beta chains from one sample, sequenced in a study of CD8 T cells in ankylosing spondylitis. MiXCR, applied by TCRdb to the 5' RACE reads, yields one record per CDR3 protein. The table lists 210,000 or so distinct CDR3 sequences, 8.2% of them singletons, with more than 4% in the top ten. Sequencing was performed on blood, either unsorted or a sorted T cell fraction (not recorded which). The receptors here all came from a female donor with ankylosing spondylitis or in good health (not recorded which).

This clonotype was counted ten times or more. The chain is built from TRBV7-6 and TRBJ2-7, with 13 bases aligning to TRBD2. This CDR3 has 15 amino acids. V dropped 5 bases and J dropped 4; count of bases not matched to a gene: 5. From germline, CDR1 is SGHVS and CDR2 FNYEAQ. CDR3 bases: TGTGCCAGCAGCCGAAGGACTAGCGGGAGTTACGAGCAGTACTTC. Its protein product is CASSRRTSGSYEQYF.

This clonotype was picked up many times. This chain uses TRBV18 with TRBJ2-3; D ambiguous. Trimming took off 4 bases at V and 0 bases at J, with 5 bases between the two ends. The CDR3 is 13 amino acids. The V gene's germline CDR1 is KGHSH and CDR2 LQKENI. Written as DNA, the CDR3 is TGTGCCAGCTCACTCACTAGCACAGATACGCAGTATTTT. As protein: CASSLTSTDTQYF.

This clonotype has ten or more counts. The V gene is TRBV15, the J gene TRBJ2-7, with D perhaps TRBD1 or TRBD2 (5 bases each). The V and J ends lost 2 bases and 0 bases respectively, with 14 bases between them. The CDR3 is 16 amino acids. Germline loops: CDR1 LNHNV, CDR2 YYDKDF (reference sequence). DNA of the CDR3: TGTGCCACCAGCAGACCGCCGGGACCCCTCTCCTACGAGCAGTACTTC. Its translation is CATSRPPGPLSYEQYF.

Concerning this clonotype itself: A much larger clone differs from this one at a single base, so this may be a read error. The chain has TRBV7-2 and TRBJ2-7; no definite D call. The DNA end lines up better with TRBJ2-1; the J call may be wrong. The germline gives CDR1 SGHTA, CDR2 FQGNSA. This CDR3 is 12 amino acids long. The CDR3 DNA is TGTGCCAGCAGCTTCAATTACTACGAGCAGTTCTTC. Encoded protein: CASSFNYYEQFF.

This clonotype was seen a handful of times. The chain employs TRBV6-1 and TRBJ2-7; the D is unclear. Trimming stripped 5 bases from V and 5 bases from J, with 13 bases between. Germline V gene sequence: CDR1 MNHNS, CDR2 SASEGT. The CDR3 consists of 13 residues. The CDR3 here is CASSPISGNEQYF. DNA of the CDR3: TGTGCCAGCAGTCCCATTTCTGGTAACGAGCAGTACTTC.

The sample holds a few counts of this clonotype. The chain carries TRBV7-9 and TRBJ1-1; D uncertain. Trimming cost V 7 bases and J 5 bases, with 11 bases left between them. The CDR3 spans 12 residues. Per germline, CDR1 SEHNR and CDR2 FQNEAQ (reference sequence). For the CDR3, the DNA is TGTGCCAGCAACCCTCCGGATACTGAAGCTTTCTTT. Translated: CASNPPDTEAFF.

In this sample, this clonotype turned up many times. The chain carries TRBV10-2 and TRBJ2-5; D remains ambiguous. Germline loops: CDR1 WSHSY, CDR2 SAAADI. V lost 1 base and J 6 bases, leaving 6 bases between the germline ends. The CDR3 length is 12 residues. CDR3 protein: CASSEWQKTQYF. The CDR3 region has the DNA TGCGCCAGCAGTGAGTGGCAGAAGACCCAGTACTTC.

Ten or more counts support this clonotype. CDR3 residues: CASSLQNIYEQYF. The CDR3 bases are TGTGCCAGCAGCTTACAGAATATCTACGAGCAGTACTTC. The J gene is TRBJ2-7, the V gene TRBV7-2; the D is unclear. CDR1 and CDR2 (germline): SGHTA, FQGNSA. The CDR3 has 13 residues. The V gene lost 2 bases and the J gene lost 3 bases, with 8 bases spanning the gap.

The chain joins TRBV7-9 to TRBJ2-2; 7 bases agree with TRBD2. CDR1 is SEHNR, CDR2 FQNEAQ, per germline (reference sequence). Germline trimming cut 8 bases from V and 7 bases from J; bases unmatched to any gene: 1. The CDR3 runs 11 residues. The DNA for the CDR3 is TGTGCCAGCCGGGAGGACGGGGAGCTGTTTTTT. The encoded protein is CASREDGELFF. The full variable domain, in which reference TRBV7-9 and TRBJ2-2 provide the parts outside the CDR3, is DTGVSQNPRHKITKRGQNVTFRCDPISEHNRLYWYRQTLGQGPEFLTYFQNEAQLEKSRLLSDRFSAERPKGSFSTLEIQRTEQGDSAMYLCASREDGELFFGEGSRLTVL.

This clonotype was seen at least ten times. The chain couples TRBV29-1 to TRBJ2-1; no clear D. The CDR3 is 13 residues long. V shed 6 bases and J shed 2 bases, with 11 bases lying between them. Germline values: CDR1 SQVTM, CDR2 ANQGSEA. The CDR3 DNA reads as TGCAGCGTCGCCCCGGAGCCCTACAATGAGCAGTTCTTC. Its translation: CSVAPEPYNEQFF.

This clonotype occurred a few times. This chain uses TRBV7-9 with TRBJ1-1, with TRBD1 matching 8 bases. Germline lookup yields CDR1 SEHNR and CDR2 FQNEAQ (reference sequence). Unmatched junction bases numbered 5, after V lost 1 base and J lost 7 bases. The CDR3 is 14 residues long. CDR3 DNA: TGTGCCAGCAGCTTAGTGGGGACAGGAGATGAAGCTTTCTTT. It translates to CASSLVGTGDEAFF.

There are many counts of this clonotype. The chain couples TRBV19 to TRBJ1-1; the D is unclear. Germline CDR1 reads LNHDA; CDR2 reads SQIVND (reference sequence). The V gene lost 9 bases and the J gene lost 10 bases, with 15 bases spanning the gap. The CDR3 totals 11 residues. DNA of the CDR3: TGTGCCAGCCGGGCCTTCACCGGAGCTTTCTTT. Its protein is CASRAFTGAFF.

This clonotype was observed many times. The V call is TRBV29-1, the J call TRBJ2-7, with TRBD1 matching 8 bases. V dropped 6 bases and J dropped 5; count of bases not matched to a gene: 3. The CDR3 is 11 residues long. Germline V lookup: CDR1 SQVTM, CDR2 ANQGSEA. This CDR3 reads CSVGGQDEQYF. CDR3 bases: TGCAGCGTCGGGGGACAGGACGAGCAGTACTTC.

This clonotype turned up a few times. This chain links TRBV7-6 with TRBJ1-6, with 9 bases fitting TRBD1. V shed 4 bases and J 10 bases; nucleotides not matched to a gene: 5. Germline V gene sequence: CDR1 SGHVS, CDR2 FNYEAQ. The CDR3 has 14 residues. This CDR3 reads CASSSTGGGSPLHF. CDR3 sequence (DNA): TGTGCCAGCAGCTCGACAGGGGGAGGCTCACCCCTCCACTTT.

This clonotype was seen at least ten times. The V and J genes are TRBV4-2 and TRBJ2-1; 8 nucleotides align to TRBD1. The CDR3 totals 17 residues. The V gene's germline CDR1 is LGHNA and CDR2 YNFKEQ. V lost 4 bases and J lost 8; bases outside the gene matches: 16. Written as DNA, the CDR3 is TGTGCCAGCAGCCTCGACCTACAGGGGGACAAGCGTTATGAGCAGTTCTTC. Amino acid sequence: CASSLDLQGDKRYEQFF.

About this clonotype itself: Germline and junction disagree at one end, which may indicate a read error. This chain links TRBV27 with TRBJ1-4; the match to TRBD1 covers 9 bases. Per germline, CDR1 MNHEY and CDR2 SMNVEV (reference sequence). The CDR3 is 11 amino acids. Written as DNA, the CDR3 is TGTGCCAGCAGTTTGGGGACAGGGATTGTTTTT. It translates to CASSLGTGIVF.

This clonotype was observed a few times. This chain links TRBV12-3 or TRBV12-4 with TRBJ1-6; unclear D gene. The CDR3 extends over 14 amino acids. Trimming stripped 7 bases from V and 7 bases from J, with 14 bases between. The CDR3 is CASKARRANSPLHF. CDR3 coding DNA: TGTGCCAGCAAAGCGAGACGAGCCAATTCACCCCTCCACTTT.

This clonotype was seen only a few times. A much larger clone is a single base away; this may be a read error. This chain links TRBV6-1 with TRBJ2-5, with D uncertain. The V and J ends lost 6 bases and 2 bases respectively, with 13 bases between them. The CDR3 covers 14 residues. Germline V lookup: CDR1 MNHNS, CDR2 SASEGT. The DNA of the CDR3 is TGTGCCAGCAGCCCCCTTATAGGGCAAGAGACCCAGTACTTC. Its protein is CASSPLIGQETQYF.

This clonotype showed up many times. The V call is TRBV12-3 or TRBV12-4, the J call TRBJ2-1; D remains unclear. This CDR3 has 16 residues. V was cut by 4 bases and J by 6 bases, with 19 bases left in between. In nucleotides, the CDR3 is TGTGCCAGCAGTTGGTTTCGCGACGGAGCTGGCAATGAGCAGTTCTTC. Protein sequence: CASSWFRDGAGNEQFF.

This clonotype was seen repeatedly, ten times or more. This rearrangement joins TRBV5-1 to TRBJ1-1, with D hard to call. Trimming left V 0 bases short and J 7 bases short, with 7 bases between. Germline values: CDR1 SGHRS, CDR2 YFSETQ. The CDR3 length is 12 residues. CDR3 DNA sequence: TGCGCCAGCAGCTTGGACGATCATGAAGCTTTCTTT. It specifies CASSLDDHEAFF.

This clonotype appeared many times. This chain connects TRBV5-1 to TRBJ2-1; 14 bases match TRBD2. The length of the CDR3 is 15 residues. Germline V gene lookup returns CDR1 SGHRS and CDR2 YFSETQ. The V segment lost 4 bases and the J segment 7 bases; nucleotides outside the gene matches: 4. The DNA of the CDR3 is TGCGCCAGCAGCAGACTAGCGGGAGGGCCTAATGAGCAGTTCTTC. This translates into CASSRLAGGPNEQFF.

This chain joins TRBV7-9 and TRBJ1-6, with D hard to call. CDR1 is SEHNR, CDR2 FQNEAQ, per germline (reference sequence). The CDR3 consists of 16 residues. The V and J ends lost 5 bases and 7 bases respectively, with 18 bases between them. CDR3 protein: CASSPLLQRENSPLHF. CDR3 bases: TGTGCCAGCAGCCCACTCCTACAGAGGGAGAATTCACCCCTCCACTTT.

This clonotype was found many times. The J gene is TRBJ1-1, the V gene TRBV5-1; D is possibly TRBD1 (5 bases). CDR3 length: 15 residues. V lost 3 bases to trimming and J lost 5 bases, with 17 bases between them. In germline, CDR1 is SGHRS, CDR2 YFSETQ. CDR3 region: CASSYNSGGGTEAFF. In nucleotides, the CDR3 is TGCGCCAGCAGCTATAACTCCGGGGGAGGGACTGAAGCTTTCTTT.

The rearrangement links TRBV24-1 to TRBJ2-7; no definite D call. The CDR3 length is 13 residues. Germline V lookup: CDR1 KGHDR, CDR2 SFDVKD. Trimming took 2 bases from V and 1 from J, leaving 5 bases between them. In DNA form, the CDR3 reads TGTGCCACCAGTGATTCGTTTTCCTACGAGCAGTACTTC. It yields the protein CATSDSFSYEQYF.

The V gene is TRBV6-1, the J gene TRBJ1-5; D might be TRBD1 (5 bases). This CDR3 is built from 14 residues. The germline CDR1 and CDR2 sequences are MNHNS and SASEGT. The V end was cut by 5 bases, the J end by 6 bases, with 14 bases between. CDR3 in DNA: TGTGCCAGCAGTCCCAGGGCCCGCGGTCAGCCCCAGCATTTT. This sequence encodes CASSPRARGQPQHF.

This chain connects TRBV11-2 to TRBJ2-2; the match to TRBD1 covers 7 bases. This CDR3 has 16 residues. Trimming cost V 7 bases and J 7 bases; bases outside gene matches: 15. Germline CDR1 and CDR2: SGHAT and FQNNGV. The CDR3 DNA reads TGTGCCAGCACGATTATTTCGGCAGGGGGTCACGGGGAGCTGTTTTTT. It specifies CASTIISAGGHGELFF.

At least ten counts were recorded for this clonotype. V gene TRBV20-1 combines with J gene TRBJ1-1; D call uncertain. Germline CDR1 reads DFQATT; CDR2 reads SNEGSKA (reference sequence). The CDR3 is 16 amino acids. V was pared by 3 bases and J by 0 bases, with 17 bases between. CDR3 residues: CSASFLGSNMNTEAFF. In DNA form, the CDR3 reads TGCAGTGCTAGTTTCCTCGGGAGCAACATGAACACTGAAGCTTTCTTT.

This clonotype was detected ten times or more. The chain is built from TRBV5-1 and TRBJ2-4, with D hard to call. V was trimmed by 0 bases and J by 8 bases, leaving 9 bases between them. This CDR3 is 13 amino acids long. The germline V gene has CDR1 SGHRS and CDR2 YFSETQ. The CDR3 reads CASSLASGDIQYF. In DNA form, the CDR3 reads TGCGCCAGCAGCTTGGCCTCTGGAGACATTCAGTACTTC. Full variable domain (rest looked up from reference TRBV5-1 and TRBJ2-4): KAGVTQTPRYLIKTRGQQVTLSCSPISGHRSVSWYQQTPGQGLQFLFEYFSETQRNKGNFPGRFSGRQFSNSRSEMNVSTLELGDSALYLCASSLASGDIQYFGAGTRLSVL.

This clonotype was counted ten times or more. The chain employs TRBV6-5 and TRBJ2-1, with unresolved D. The germline gives CDR1 MNHEY, CDR2 SVGAGI. V was clipped by 0 bases and J by 0 bases, with 9 bases between them. The CDR3 sequence is 16 residues long. DNA for the CDR3: TGTGCCAGCAGTTACTCCCTGGTGAGCTCCTACAATGAGCAGTTCTTC. Translated, it gives CASSYSLVSSYNEQFF.

This clonotype has only a few counts. This rearrangement joins TRBV25-1 to TRBJ1-3; D remains ambiguous. Germline CDR1 is MGHDK and CDR2 is SYGVNS. The CDR3 loop spans 16 amino acids. V was clipped by 6 bases and J by 0 bases, with 15 bases between them. CDR3 sequence (DNA): TGTGCCAGCAGCATGGCGGGGAGACGCTCTGGAAACACCATATATTTT. Translating it yields CASSMAGRRSGNTIYF.

This clonotype was counted ten times or more. The chain joins TRBV10-3 to TRBJ2-7, with a weak D call TRBD2 (7 bases). Germline V gene sequence: CDR1 ENHRY, CDR2 SYGVKD. There are 12 residues in the CDR3. Trimming removed 10 bases from V and 11 bases from J, with 21 bases in between. The CDR3 loop reads CASHTQGGREYF. In nucleotides, the CDR3 is TGTGCCAGCCACACACAGGGAGGGAGGGAGTACTTC.

This clonotype was seen repeatedly, ten times or more. The gene calls are TRBV7-8 and TRBJ2-2; D unclear. Trimming shortened V by 5 bases and J by 6 bases, and 4 bases separated the two germline ends. The CDR3 has 11 amino acids. Germline lookup yields CDR1 SGHVS and CDR2 FQNEAQ. The CDR3 loop reads CASSTSGELFF. For the CDR3, the DNA is TGTGCCAGCAGCACCTCCGGGGAGCTGTTTTTT.